A single sample is the source of the 21 T cell receptor beta chains below, sequenced in a study of cytomegalovirus exposure and HLA in healthy donors. Use of 60 Vbeta and 13 Jbeta primers characterized the PCR. Repertoires were generated with immunoSEQ multiplex PCR, while TCRdb's copy carries only in-frame clones and drops some. The repertoire has about 100,000 clones, around 74% of them found once; the top ten carry around 6.6%. The sequencing sample was made of PBMCs. The receptors were sampled from a man in his forties or fifties in good health and CMV-seropositive.

The chain combines TRBV28 with TRBJ1-2; 8 bases are shared with TRBD1. V shed 3 bases, J shed 1 base, and the junction held 7 bases outside the gene matches. The CDR3 is 16 amino acids. Germline V gene data show CDR1 as MDHEN and CDR2 as SYDVKM. CDR3 sequence reads: CASSFTGTGSNYGYTF. In nucleotides, the CDR3 is TGTGCCAGCAGTTTTACCGGGACAGGTAGTAACTATGGCTACACCTTC.

The V call is TRBV6-5, the J call TRBJ2-5, with D possibly being TRBD1 (5 bases). The CDR3 runs 14 residues. CDR1 MNHEY and CDR2 SVGAGI come from the germline V gene. V lost 5 bases and J 0 bases, leaving 10 bases between the germline ends. As DNA, the CDR3 is TGTGCCAGCAGTAGACAGACCTACCAAGAGACCCAGTACTTC. The encoded protein is CASSRQTYQETQYF.

The chain couples TRBV6-7 to TRBJ1-3, with 7 bases aligning to TRBD1. TRBV6-7 is an ORF, and what it does is uncertain. The V segment lost 2 bases and the J segment 0 bases; nucleotides outside the gene matches: 7. The CDR3 runs to 17 residues. DNA for the CDR3: TGTGCCAGCAGTTACCACGGGACAGTGAGCTCTGGAAACACCATATATTTT. Its translation is CASSYHGTVSSGNTIYF.

The DNA for the CDR3 is TGCGCCAGCAGCTTCCAGGGGGCACCCAATGAAAAACTGTTTTTT. Its translation: CASSFQGAPNEKLFF. V usage is TRBV5-1 and J usage is TRBJ1-4, with TRBD1 matching 8 bases. This CDR3 has 15 amino acids. The germline V gene encodes CDR1 SGHRS and CDR2 YFSETQ. V lost 2 bases to trimming and J lost 5 bases; unmatched junction nucleotides: 5.

This sequence joins TRBV5-1 and TRBJ2-1; 11 bases match TRBD2. Germline lookup yields CDR1 SGHRS and CDR2 YFSETQ. The V segment lost 4 bases and the J segment 4 bases; nucleotides outside the gene matches: 4. The CDR3 runs 15 residues. The CDR3 loop reads CASSHTSGGYNEQFF. CDR3 bases: TGCGCCAGCAGCCATACTAGCGGGGGTTACAATGAGCAGTTCTTC.

The rearrangement links TRBV18 to TRBJ1-1; 7 bases are shared with TRBD1. V was pared by 1 base and J by 0 bases, with 2 bases of the junction left unmatched. Germline values: CDR1 KGHSH, CDR2 LQKENI. This CDR3 region has 15 residues. For the CDR3, the DNA is TGTGCCAGCTCACCACAGGGGGCTGTGAACACTGAAGCTTTCTTT. It encodes CASSPQGAVNTEAFF.

The chain employs TRBV9 and TRBJ2-1; 11 nucleotides align to TRBD2. Trimming took 4 bases from V and 6 from J; bases not matched to a gene: 3. The CDR3 totals 14 residues. Germline CDR1 reads SGDLS; CDR2 reads YYNGEE. CDR3 bases: TGTGCCAGCAGCCGACTAGCGGGATCCAATGAGCAGTTCTTC. Residues: CASSRLAGSNEQFF.

This chain uses TRBV19 with TRBJ2-3; TRBD2 agrees at 10 bases. The germline V gene encodes CDR1 LNHDA and CDR2 SQIVND (reference sequence). V trimming: 3 bases; J trimming: 1 base; junction bases outside the gene matches: 7. The CDR3 is 17 residues long. The CDR3 region is CASSMWGTSEGTDTQYF. CDR3 DNA: TGTGCCAGTAGTATGTGGGGGACTAGCGAAGGCACAGATACGCAGTATTTT.

The chain employs TRBV7-3 and TRBJ2-2; 10 bases map to TRBD1. V shed 5 bases, J shed 3 bases, and the junction held 6 bases outside the gene matches. The CDR3 is 16 amino acids. Germline V CDR1 and CDR2: SGHTA, FQGTGA. The CDR3 reads CASSDRDRGYTGELFF. In DNA, the CDR3 is TGTGCCAGCAGCGACCGGGACAGGGGTTACACCGGGGAGCTGTTTTTT.

This clone appeared a few times. The V call is TRBV7-2, the J call TRBJ2-1; 8 nucleotides agree with TRBD1. The CDR3 has 13 amino acids. The J segment lost 8 bases and the V segment lost 5 bases, leaving 5 bases of the junction unmatched. The germline V gene has CDR1 SGHTA and CDR2 FQGNSA. CDR3: CASSRLQGDEQFF. The CDR3 DNA is TGTGCCAGCAGCCGACTACAGGGGGATGAGCAGTTCTTC.

The chain is built from TRBV4-2 and TRBJ1-2; D gene uncertain. Germline values: CDR1 LGHNA, CDR2 YNFKEQ. The CDR3 totals 12 residues. Trimming shortened V by 5 bases and J by 7 bases, and 11 bases separated the two germline ends. In DNA, the CDR3 is TGTGCCAGCAGCGAGAGGAGCAGTGGCTACACCTTC. It specifies CASSERSSGYTF.

The V call is TRBV29-1, the J call TRBJ1-2; 7 positions match TRBD1. The CDR3 sequence is 13 residues long. Per the germline V gene, CDR1 is SQVTM and CDR2 is ANQGSEA. Losses at the gene ends were 4 bases for V and 4 bases for J; bases not matched to a gene: 6. CDR3 sequence (DNA): TGCAGCGTTGGAGGGACAGACGTCTATGGCTACACCTTC. Protein: CSVGGTDVYGYTF.

The chain links TRBV4-3 to TRBJ2-1; possibly TRBD1 for D (6 bases). V shed 4 bases and J shed 6 bases, with 19 bases lying between them. This CDR3 comprises 16 residues. CDR1 and CDR2 (germline): LGHNA, YSLEER. The CDR3 reads CASSLEDSRIPNEQFF. As DNA, the CDR3 is TGCGCCAGCAGCCTAGAGGACAGTAGGATTCCCAATGAGCAGTTCTTC.

V and J are TRBV4-3 and TRBJ1-2; tentatively, D is TRBD1 (6 bases). The germline V gene has CDR1 LGHNA and CDR2 YSLEER. Trimming took 0 bases from V and 0 from J, leaving 8 bases between them. The CDR3 loop spans 15 amino acids. The CDR3 sequence: CASSQEDRSNYGYTF. In DNA form, the CDR3 reads TGCGCCAGCAGCCAAGAGGACAGATCTAACTATGGCTACACCTTC.

A word on this clone: At one end the junction does not follow the germline gene, possibly because of a read error. The chain has TRBV6-5 and TRBJ1-6; 7 bases align to TRBD1. The CDR3 totals 12 residues. Germline V gives CDR1 MNHEY, CDR2 SVGAGI. The CDR3 loop is CASSSLGGPLNF. The DNA for the CDR3 is TGTGCCAGCAGTTCGCTAGGGGGCCCCCTCAACTTT.

The genes are TRBV5-1 and TRBJ2-1, with TRBD1 matching over 10 bases. V shed 4 bases, J shed 8 bases, and the junction held 6 bases outside the gene matches. Germline CDR1 and CDR2: SGHRS and YFSETQ. This CDR3 contains 14 residues. The CDR3 DNA reads as TGCGCCAGCAGCACGGGACAGGGGTGGCATGAGCAGTTCTTC. Protein: CASSTGQGWHEQFF.

CDR3 protein: CASRTQLPYGYTF. The CDR3 coding sequence is TGTGCCAGCAGGACTCAGCTGCCCTATGGCTACACCTTC. The rearrangement uses TRBV6-1 and TRBJ1-2; D ambiguous. The V end lost 6 bases, the J end lost 4 bases, and 12 bases lay between the germline ends. Per germline, CDR1 MNHNS and CDR2 SASEGT. The CDR3 spans 13 residues.

Turning to this clone: Within the sample, other DNA sequences also encode this same CDR3. This chain joins TRBV19 and TRBJ1-2; 11 nucleotides line up with TRBD1. Trimming took 5 bases from V and 7 from J; bases not matched to a gene: 9. Germline V gene lookup returns CDR1 LNHDA and CDR2 SQIVND (reference sequence). The CDR3 length is 15 residues. CDR3 protein: CASSLQGTGGGGYTF. CDR3 bases: TGTGCCAGTAGTCTCCAAGGGACAGGGGGAGGTGGCTACACCTTC.

The chain's CDR3 is CASSSTPTEYGYTF. The CDR3 DNA reads as TGTGCCAGCAGTTCTACACCTACAGAATATGGCTACACCTTC. J is TRBJ1-2 and V is TRBV28, with D unclear. This CDR3 region has 14 residues. The V end was cut by 4 bases, the J end by 5 bases, with 14 bases between. Germline V gene lookup returns CDR1 MDHEN and CDR2 SYDVKM.

The chain combines TRBV6-9 with TRBJ2-1; possible D gene TRBD2, 5 bases. This CDR3 contains 15 residues. Germline CDR1 reads MNHGY; CDR2 reads SVAAGI. Trimming cost V 3 bases and J 0 bases, with 9 bases left between them. In DNA, the CDR3 is TGTGCCAGCAGTTACGAGGGATTCTCCTACAATGAGCAGTTCTTC. This translates into CASSYEGFSYNEQFF.

J is TRBJ2-3 and V is TRBV4-2; 10 nucleotides align to TRBD2. The CDR3 contains 16 residues. After removal of 2 bases from V and 7 bases from J, the junction contained 9 bases not matched to a gene. Germline V gives CDR1 LGHNA, CDR2 YNFKEQ. CDR3 DNA sequence: TGTGCCAGCAGCCAACATAGCGGGGGGCCAGCCTATACGCAGTATTTT. Residues: CASSQHSGGPAYTQYF.